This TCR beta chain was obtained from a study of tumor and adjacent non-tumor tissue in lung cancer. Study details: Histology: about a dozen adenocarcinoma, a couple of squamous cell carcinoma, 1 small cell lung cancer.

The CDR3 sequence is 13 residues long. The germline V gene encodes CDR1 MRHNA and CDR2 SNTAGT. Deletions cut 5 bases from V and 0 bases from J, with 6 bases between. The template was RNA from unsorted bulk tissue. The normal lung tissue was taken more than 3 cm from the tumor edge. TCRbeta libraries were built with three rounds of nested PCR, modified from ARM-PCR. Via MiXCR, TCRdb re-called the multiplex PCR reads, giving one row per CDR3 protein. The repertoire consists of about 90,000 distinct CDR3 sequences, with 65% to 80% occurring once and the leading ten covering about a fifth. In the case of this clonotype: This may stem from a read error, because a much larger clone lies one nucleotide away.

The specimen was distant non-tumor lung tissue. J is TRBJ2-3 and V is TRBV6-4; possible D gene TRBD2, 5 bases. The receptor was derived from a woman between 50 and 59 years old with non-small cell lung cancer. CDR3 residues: CASSRGSTDTQYF. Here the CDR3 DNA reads TGTGCCAGCAGTCGCGGGAGCACAGATACGCAGTATTTT.